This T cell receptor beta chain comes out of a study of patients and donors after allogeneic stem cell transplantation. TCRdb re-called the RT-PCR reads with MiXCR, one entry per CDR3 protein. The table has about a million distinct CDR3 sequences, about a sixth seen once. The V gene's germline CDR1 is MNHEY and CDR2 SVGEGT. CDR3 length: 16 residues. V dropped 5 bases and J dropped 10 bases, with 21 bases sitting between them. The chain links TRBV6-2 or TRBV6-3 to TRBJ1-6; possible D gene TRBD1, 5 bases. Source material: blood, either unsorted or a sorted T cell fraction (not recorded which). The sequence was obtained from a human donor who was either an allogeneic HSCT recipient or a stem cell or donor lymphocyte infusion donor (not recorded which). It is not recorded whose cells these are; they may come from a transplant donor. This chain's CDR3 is CASSPPGRGSDSPLHF. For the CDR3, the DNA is TGTGCCAGCAGTCCCCCCGGGAGGGGATCAGACTCACCCCTCCACTTT.